Below are 2 T cell receptor beta chains sequenced from a single sample in a study of vaccination effects on CD4 cells after COVID-19. The data were produced by immunoSEQ multiplex PCR, yet TCRdb's version contains in-frame clones alone and is incomplete. The sample has 40,000 to 45,000 clones; 77% are singletons. No cognate antigen is known for these TCRs. Expansion of antigen-specific CD4+ T cells with viral peptide pools was carried out by the ViraFEST assay before sequencing. It was after approximately 11 days of culture that CD4+ T cells were isolated. None of the vaccinated had previously contracted SARS-CoV-2, and their nucleocapsid antibodies tested negative. The input for sequencing was CD4+ T cells from PBMCs cultured with HCoV-NL63 spike peptides, taken before COVID-19 vaccination. These receptors were obtained from a human donor who received a COVID-19 vaccine.

The V gene is TRBV7-8, the J gene TRBJ1-6, with 9 bases lining up with TRBD1. Germline loops: CDR1 SGHVS, CDR2 FQNEAQ. The CDR3 length is 14 residues. J gave up 10 bases and V 4 bases, and 5 bases lay outside the gene matches. The DNA of the CDR3 is TGTGCCAGCAGCTGGACAGGGGTCGACTCACCCCTCCACTTT. Protein: CASSWTGVDSPLHF.

This chain connects TRBV3-1 (or the pseudogene TRBV3-2) to TRBJ2-7; TRBD2 aligns across 10 bases. Germline loops: CDR1 LGHDT, CDR2 YNNKEL (reference sequence). After removal of 1 base from V and 0 bases from J, the junction contained 6 bases not matched to a gene. The CDR3 runs to 17 residues. CDR3 amino acids: CASSQAWTSGSSYEQYV. The CDR3 nucleotides are TGTGCCAGCAGCCAAGCTTGGACTAGCGGAAGCTCCTACGAGCAGTACGTC.